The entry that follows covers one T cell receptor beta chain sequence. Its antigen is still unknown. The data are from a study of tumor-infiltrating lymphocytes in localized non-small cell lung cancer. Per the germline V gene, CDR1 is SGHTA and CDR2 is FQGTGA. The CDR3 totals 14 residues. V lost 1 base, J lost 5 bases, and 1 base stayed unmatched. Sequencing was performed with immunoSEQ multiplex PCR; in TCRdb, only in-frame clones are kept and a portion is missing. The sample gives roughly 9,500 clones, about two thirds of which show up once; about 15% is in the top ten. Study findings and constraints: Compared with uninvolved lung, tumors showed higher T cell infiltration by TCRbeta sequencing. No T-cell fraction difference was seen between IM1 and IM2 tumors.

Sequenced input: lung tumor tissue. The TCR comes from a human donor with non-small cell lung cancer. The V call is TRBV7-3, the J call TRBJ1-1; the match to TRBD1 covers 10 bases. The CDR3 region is CASSLRGQGTEAFF. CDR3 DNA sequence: TGTGCCAGCAGCTTAAGGGGACAGGGGACTGAAGCTTTCTTT.